The 26 T cell receptor beta chains below all came from one sample that was sequenced in a study of identical twins. MiXCR was run by TCRdb on the 5' RACE reads, yielding one entry per CDR3 protein. The data contain 750,000 to 950,000 distinct CDR3 sequences, more than 9% of them singletons. The data also belong to a second study, concerning yellow fever vaccine responses in identical twins.

The sequenced material came from PBMCs. Source of these receptors: a woman aged 18-35 years in good health.

The chain carries TRBV11-2 and TRBJ2-1, with 10 positions matching TRBD2. The CDR3 extends over 16 amino acids. V trimming: 5 bases; J trimming: 7 bases; junction bases outside the gene matches: 11. The germline CDR1 and CDR2 sequences are SGHAT and FQNNGV. This CDR3 reads CASSPALAGVLNEQFF. DNA of the CDR3: TGTGCCAGCAGCCCTGCGCTAGCGGGAGTTTTAAATGAGCAGTTCTTC.

The V gene is TRBV15, the J gene TRBJ2-1; 8 bases fit TRBD2. The CDR3 spans 15 residues. J lost 7 bases, V lost 5 bases, and 10 bases had no gene match. Germline assignment: CDR1 LNHNV and CDR2 YYDKDF (reference sequence). CDR3 DNA: TGTGCCACCAGCGTTGGAGCGGGGGTAGAAAATGAGCAGTTCTTC. As protein: CATSVGAGVENEQFF.

This clonotype has at least ten counts. The chain has TRBV11-2 and TRBJ2-5, with D unclear. Germline V lookup: CDR1 SGHAT, CDR2 FQNNGV. The CDR3 covers 14 residues. Deletions cut 1 base from V and 2 bases from J, with 8 bases between. The chain's CDR3 is CASSLAALQETQYF. CDR3 coding DNA: TGTGCCAGCAGCTTAGCGGCTCTTCAAGAGACCCAGTACTTC.

The sample holds a few counts of this clonotype. The chain couples TRBV7-3 to TRBJ2-5; D not resolved. Per germline, CDR1 SGHTA and CDR2 FQGTGA. V dropped 0 bases and J dropped 2 bases, with 7 bases sitting between them. CDR3 size: 14 residues. The CDR3 loop is CASSLTGSQETQYF. CDR3 DNA sequence: TGTGCCAGCAGCTTAACGGGTTCACAAGAGACCCAGTACTTC.

This rearrangement joins TRBV7-9 to TRBJ2-1; D not resolved. Germline V gives CDR1 SEHNR, CDR2 FQNEAQ (reference sequence). The length of the CDR3 is 15 residues. V shed 2 bases and J shed 4 bases, with 12 bases lying between them. The CDR3, as DNA: TGTGCCAGCAGCTTATTGGACCGAGATTACAATGAGCAGTTCTTC. Translating gives CASSLLDRDYNEQFF.

This clonotype occurred a few times. The chain uses TRBV10-2 and TRBJ2-2, with 12 bases that match TRBD2. In germline, CDR1 is WSHSY, CDR2 SAAADI. V dropped 4 bases and J dropped 3; count of bases not matched to a gene: 3. The CDR3 has 16 residues. The CDR3 sequence is CASSGPSGGDTGELFF. For the CDR3, the DNA is TGCGCCAGCAGTGGTCCTAGCGGGGGGGACACCGGGGAGCTGTTTTTT.

This clonotype was observed a handful of times. The chain joins TRBV11-1 to TRBJ1-1; D is unresolved. Looked up from germline, CDR1 is SGHAT and CDR2 is FQDESV (reference sequence). This CDR3 contains 12 residues. V lost 3 bases and J 7 bases, leaving 9 bases between the germline ends. The CDR3 is CASSFELGEAFF. DNA for the CDR3: TGTGCCAGCAGCTTTGAGTTGGGTGAAGCTTTCTTT.

The rearrangement links TRBV28 to TRBJ2-7; possibly TRBD1 for D (5 bases). CDR1 is MDHEN, CDR2 SYDVKM, per germline. The CDR3 covers 15 residues. Trimming stripped 8 bases from V and 2 bases from J, with 19 bases between. CDR3 in amino acids: CASDDTGNPTYEQYF. As DNA, the CDR3 is TGTGCCAGCGATGATACAGGTAACCCTACCTACGAGCAGTACTTC. The full variable domain, its missing parts supplied by reference TRBV28 and TRBJ2-7, is DVKVTQSSRYLVKRTGEKVFLECVQDMDHENMFWYRQDPGLGLRLIYFSYDVKMKEKGDIPEGYSVSREKKERFSLILESASTNQTSMYLCASDDTGNPTYEQYFGPGTRLTVT.

The rearrangement uses TRBV7-9 and TRBJ2-5, with TRBD1 matching 7 bases. Germline V gene sequence: CDR1 SEHNR, CDR2 FQNEAQ (reference sequence). Germline trimming cut 1 base from V and 7 bases from J; bases unmatched to any gene: 6. CDR3 length equals 14 residues. This CDR3 is CASSLGQGDGTQYF. The CDR3 nucleotides read TGTGCCAGCAGCTTAGGACAGGGCGACGGGACCCAGTACTTC.

The genes are TRBV12-5 and TRBJ1-1, with a weak D call TRBD1 (5 bases). Germline values: CDR1 LGHNT, CDR2 FRNRAP. The CDR3 has 16 amino acids. Trimming left V 0 bases short and J 6 bases short, with 17 bases between. Written as DNA, the CDR3 is TGTGCTAGTGGTTTGGTACCTGGGGAGGGGATGGCTGAAGCTTTCTTT. This translates into CASGLVPGEGMAEAFF.

The V and J genes are TRBV27 and TRBJ2-1; D might be TRBD2 (6 bases). Between the trimmed V and J ends, which lost 5 bases and 0 bases, there was a span of 11 bases. This CDR3 has 15 residues. Germline V gene sequence: CDR1 MNHEY, CDR2 SMNVEV (reference sequence). The CDR3 here is CASSTGGYSYNEQFF. The CDR3 DNA is TGTGCCAGCAGTACTGGGGGGTACTCCTACAATGAGCAGTTCTTC.

The chain joins TRBV5-6 to TRBJ1-6, with D unclear. Germline CDR1 SGHDT, CDR2 YYEEEE. The CDR3 has 16 residues. Between the trimmed V and J ends, which lost 5 bases and 5 bases, there was a span of 17 bases. The CDR3 DNA reads as TGTGCCAGCAGAGGGCAGGCCGAACTCCATAATTCACCCCTCCACTTT. The encoded protein is CASRGQAELHNSPLHF.

This clonotype has more than one count but fewer than ten. V is TRBV2 and J is TRBJ2-3; 7 nucleotides line up with TRBD1. This CDR3 comprises 14 residues. The germline V gene encodes CDR1 SNHLY and CDR2 FYNNEI. V shed 4 bases, J shed 6 bases, and the junction held 7 bases outside the gene matches. CDR3 bases: TGTGCCAGCAGTGGACAGGGCTTATTGGATACGCAGTATTTT. Encoded protein: CASSGQGLLDTQYF.

This clonotype was detected only a few times. The chain couples TRBV28 to TRBJ2-1, with 7 positions matching TRBD2. V lost 4 bases and J lost 5; bases outside the gene matches: 14. This CDR3 has 17 amino acids. The V gene's germline CDR1 is MDHEN and CDR2 SYDVKM. This CDR3 reads CASSYSSASGRNNEQFF. The DNA of the CDR3 is TGTGCCAGCAGTTATAGTTCTGCTAGCGGCAGAAACAATGAGCAGTTCTTC. Full variable domain (remainder filled in from reference TRBV28 and TRBJ2-1): DVKVTQSSRYLVKRTGEKVFLECVQDMDHENMFWYRQDPGLGLRLIYFSYDVKMKEKGDIPEGYSVSREKKERFSLILESASTNQTSMYLCASSYSSASGRNNEQFFGPGTRLTVL.

This clonotype was detected ten times or more. The chain recombines TRBV5-1 with TRBJ2-2, with TRBD2 matching over 10 bases. Germline loops: CDR1 SGHRS, CDR2 YFSETQ. The CDR3 contains 15 residues. Trimming at V came to 2 bases and at J to 3 bases, leaving 1 base not matched to a gene. The CDR3 region has the DNA TGCGCCAGCAGCTTCAGCGGGAGGGACACCGGGGAGCTGTTTTTT. Residues: CASSFSGRDTGELFF. The full variable domain, completed using reference TRBV5-1 and TRBJ2-2, is KAGVTQTPRYLIKTRGQQVTLSCSPISGHRSVSWYQQTPGQGLQFLFEYFSETQRNKGNFPGRFSGRQFSNSRSEMNVSTLELGDSALYLCASSFSGRDTGELFFGEGSRLTVL.

The gene calls are TRBV29-1 and TRBJ1-2, with D unclear. V shed 3 bases and J shed 7 bases, with 9 bases lying between them. CDR3 length: 11 residues. From germline, CDR1 is SQVTM and CDR2 ANQGSEA. CDR3 sequence reads: CSVDVPGGYTF. CDR3 nucleotide sequence: TGCAGCGTTGATGTCCCGGGTGGCTACACCTTC.

The table lists this clonotype with a count of one. V and J are TRBV10-1 and TRBJ2-3, with TRBD2 as a possible D gene (6 bases). Germline CDR1 WNHNN, CDR2 SYGVQD (reference sequence). V lost 4 bases, J lost 0 bases, and 8 bases lay in between. The CDR3 contains 14 residues. The CDR3: CASSGGMSTDTQYF. The CDR3, as DNA: TGCGCCAGCAGTGGCGGGATGAGCACAGATACGCAGTATTTT.

This clonotype was counted many times. V and J are TRBV27 and TRBJ2-3; 10 nucleotides match TRBD1. The germline CDR1 and CDR2 sequences are MNHEY and SMNVEV (reference sequence). The J segment lost 3 bases and the V segment lost 5 bases, leaving 5 bases of the junction unmatched. The CDR3 spans 15 residues. The CDR3 DNA is TGTGCCAGCAGTCCACGGGACAGGGGTACAGATACGCAGTATTTT. It yields the protein CASSPRDRGTDTQYF.

This clonotype has more than one count but fewer than ten. The chain is built from TRBV29-1 and TRBJ1-6; 10 bases agree with TRBD1. The CDR3 has 16 residues. Germline trimming cut 6 bases from V and 8 bases from J; bases unmatched to any gene: 13. The germline CDR1 and CDR2 sequences are SQVTM and ANQGSEA. CDR3 nucleotides: TGCAGCGTCGATGTTCCGGGACAGGGGAGGCATTCACCCCTCCACTTT. It encodes CSVDVPGQGRHSPLHF.

This chain uses TRBV4-1 with TRBJ2-5; tentatively, D is TRBD1 or TRBD2 (5 bases each). Germline-derived CDR1 and CDR2 are MGHRA and YSYEKL. V shed 3 bases and J shed 2 bases, with 16 bases lying between them. CDR3 length equals 16 residues. CDR3 loop: CASSQNSGTGQETQYF. The CDR3 DNA sequence: TGCGCCAGCAGCCAGAATTCCGGGACCGGTCAAGAGACCCAGTACTTC.

In this sample, this clonotype turned up a few times. This sequence joins TRBV5-5 and TRBJ2-5; D is unclear. Deletions cut 1 base from V and 3 bases from J, with 10 bases between. Germline CDR1 and CDR2: SGHKS and YYEKEE (reference sequence). The CDR3 totals 14 residues. CDR3 amino acids: CASSLRQAEETQYF. In DNA form, the CDR3 reads TGTGCCAGCAGCTTGAGGCAAGCCGAAGAGACCCAGTACTTC.

The gene calls are TRBV7-6 and TRBJ2-7, with D tentatively TRBD2 (6 bases). CDR3 size: 16 residues. With 5 bases removed from V and 3 bases from J, the gap between germline ends came to 20 bases. Germline V gene lookup returns CDR1 SGHVS and CDR2 FNYEAQ. CDR3 protein: CASSPIAREVVYEQYF. The CDR3 coding sequence is TGTGCCAGCAGCCCCATCGCCAGGGAGGTAGTCTACGAGCAGTACTTC.

There are a few counts of this clonotype. V and J are TRBV21-1 and TRBJ2-1; the table's TRBD2 call for D was not verified on the DNA. TRBV21-1 represents a pseudogene. This CDR3 comprises 16 residues. CDR3 in amino acids: CASSPLAGDSYNEQFF. For the CDR3, the DNA is TGTGCCAGCAGCCCCCTAGCGGGAGATTCCTACAATGAGCAGTTCTTC.

The chain carries TRBV2 and TRBJ2-1; a weak D match, TRBD2 (6 bases). This CDR3 has 16 amino acids. CDR1 SNHLY and CDR2 FYNNEI come from the germline V gene. V lost 10 bases and J 7 bases, leaving 26 bases between the germline ends. This chain's CDR3 is CATRWDSGRPGNEQFF. The CDR3, as DNA: TGTGCCACCCGGTGGGATAGCGGCCGGCCCGGGAATGAGCAGTTCTTC.

This clonotype was counted only a few times. The chain is built from TRBV29-1 and TRBJ2-7; 9 bases agree with TRBD2. The CDR3 runs 13 residues. With 4 bases clipped from V and 4 bases from J, the junction kept 5 bases outside the gene matches. Germline V gene lookup returns CDR1 SQVTM and CDR2 ANQGSEA. CDR3 loop: CSVGSGSQYEQYF. DNA for the CDR3: TGCAGCGTTGGTAGCGGGAGTCAATACGAGCAGTACTTC.

This chain links TRBV7-7 with TRBJ2-3, with 12 nucleotides matching TRBD2. CDR1 SSHAT and CDR2 FNYEAQ come from the germline V gene (reference sequence). The CDR3 is 19 residues long. With V trimmed by 5 bases and J by 3 bases, 15 bases remained unmatched. CDR3 amino acids: CASSPRLAGDQSPTDTQYF. The CDR3 DNA sequence: TGTGCCAGCAGCCCAAGACTAGCGGGGGACCAAAGTCCTACAGATACGCAGTATTTT.